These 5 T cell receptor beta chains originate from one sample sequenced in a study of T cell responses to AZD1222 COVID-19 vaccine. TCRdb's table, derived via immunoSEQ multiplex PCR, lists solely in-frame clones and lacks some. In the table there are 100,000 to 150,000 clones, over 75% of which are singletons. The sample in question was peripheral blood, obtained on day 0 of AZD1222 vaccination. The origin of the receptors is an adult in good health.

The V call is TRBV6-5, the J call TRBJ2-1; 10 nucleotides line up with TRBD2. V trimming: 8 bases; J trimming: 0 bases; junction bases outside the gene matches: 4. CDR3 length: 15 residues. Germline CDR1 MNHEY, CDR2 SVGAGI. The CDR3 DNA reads TGTGCCAGCGCGGAGCGGGGGGGCTCCTACAATGAGCAGTTCTTC. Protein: CASAERGGSYNEQFF.

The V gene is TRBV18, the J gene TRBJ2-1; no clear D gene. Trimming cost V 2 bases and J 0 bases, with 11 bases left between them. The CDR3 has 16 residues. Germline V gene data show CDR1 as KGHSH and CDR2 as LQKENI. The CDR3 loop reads CASSPSVGSSYNEQFF. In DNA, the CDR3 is TGTGCCAGCTCACCATCCGTGGGTAGCTCCTACAATGAGCAGTTCTTC.

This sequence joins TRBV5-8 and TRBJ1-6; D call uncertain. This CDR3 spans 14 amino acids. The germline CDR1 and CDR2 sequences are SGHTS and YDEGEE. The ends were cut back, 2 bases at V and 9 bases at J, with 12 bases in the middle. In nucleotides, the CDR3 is TGTGCCAGCAGCTTAGAGTTGACTGGTTCACCCCTCCACTTT. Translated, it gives CASSLELTGSPLHF.

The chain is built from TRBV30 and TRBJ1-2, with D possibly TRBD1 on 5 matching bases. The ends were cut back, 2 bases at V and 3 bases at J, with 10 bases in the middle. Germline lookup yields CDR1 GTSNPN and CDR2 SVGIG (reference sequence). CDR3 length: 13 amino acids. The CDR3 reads CAWSWGYDYGYTF. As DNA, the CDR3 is TGTGCCTGGAGTTGGGGGTACGACTATGGCTACACCTTC.

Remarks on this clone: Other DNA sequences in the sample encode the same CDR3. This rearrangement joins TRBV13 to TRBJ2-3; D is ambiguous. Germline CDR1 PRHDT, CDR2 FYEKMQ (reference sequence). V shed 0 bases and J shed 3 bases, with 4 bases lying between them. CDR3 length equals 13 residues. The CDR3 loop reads CASSLGSTDTQYF. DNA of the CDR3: TGTGCCAGCAGCTTAGGCAGTACAGATACGCAGTATTTT.